This T cell receptor beta chain was identified in a study of CD8+CD57+ T cells in acquired aplastic anemia. Whole-study context: 3 to 3.5 ug was the average amount of DNA from sorted CD4+ and CD8+ cells. Study findings and constraints: Fewer than 30 CD8+ CDR3 sequences were shared between patients and controls. Patients showed no significant difference from controls in CD8+ Simpson's diversity.

TCR beta VDJ and CDR3 were profiled, and genomic DNA was the template. TCRdb reprocessed the reads via MiXCR and lists one record per CDR3 protein. The sample lists about 470,000 distinct CDR3 sequences, more than 25% occurring once. Trimming took off 5 bases at V and 4 bases at J, with 13 bases between the two ends. The length of the CDR3 is 14 residues. Germline V gene sequence: CDR1 SEHNR, CDR2 FQNEAQ (reference sequence). This clonotype was recorded at least ten times. Its antigen is undetermined. Sequencing involved patients with CD8+CD57+ cell expansion previously shown by flow cytometry. The genes are TRBV7-9 and TRBJ2-3, with D hard to call. The sample taken for sequencing was sorted CD4+, CD8+, or CD8+CD57+ T cells (not recorded which) from PBMCs. This clonotype originated in a human donor with aplastic anemia. The CDR3 nucleotides are TGTGCCAGCAGCCCAAGGAGTGGTTCAGATACGCAGTATTTT. Amino acid sequence: CASSPRSGSDTQYF.